The text below deals with one T cell receptor beta chain. Its antigen is not yet known. No per-base quality is available; no much larger clone lies one base away. The sample belongs to a study of long-term antiretroviral therapy in people with HIV (dated by TCRdb to about 2022). Some background on the complete study: The earliest samples were collected approximately a decade before the 2015 WHO recommendation for immediate ART, a period when ART was typically delayed until CD4 counts fell. A total of around 190 cryopreserved PBMC samples came from a few dozen adults with confirmed HIV infection and were collected serially over a mean of roughly six years (range 1-12). Whether ART initiation and durable HIV suppression were associated with changes in peripheral blood TRB repertoire composition and diversity was tested in a retrospective serial study. Among the 30 to 35 participants with HIV, around 10 were female. Test extractions of a monoclonal T-cell line alongside approximately 34 polyclonal samples showed no cross-contamination during QIAcube processing. What the authors observed across the whole study: ART initiation was associated with a significant increase in TRB diversity, but diversity stayed significantly below transplant donor controls even after long-term ART. Because cell numbers in pre-ART samples were limited, unsorted PBMC were profiled instead of sorted CD4+ and CD8+ T cells. Samples dated from the mid-2000s to the late 2010s, and the ART regimens used may be less effective than current ones. Inferences about post-ART repertoire changes are limited because no data were available on ART adherence, viral resistance or therapy changes. Compared with controls, HIV repertoires had narrower CDR3 length ranges, and the network structure pointed to an antigen-experienced repertoire that shifted only slightly toward naive after ART. Since PBMC availability was limited, sequencing covered only the TCR beta chain, with no alpha chain pairing. The repertoire was dominated across all time points by expanded TRB clones identified before ART initiation, although this dominance was seen to fluctuate and to decrease in many PLHIV after ART.

The CDR3 measures 14 amino acids from cysteine to phenylalanine. Of the read, only the CDR3 DNA is kept; its 42 bases are in frame from base 1. Ends trimmed: V by 0 bases, J by 7 bases; bases unmatched to a gene: 3. Taken from the germline V gene (reference sequence), the CDR1 and CDR2 loops are MNHEY and SMNVEV. Participants were included only if at least one PBMC sample before ART initiation and at least two post-ART samples were available. All participants with HIV were treated in the United States of America. Before DNA extraction, cryopreserved samples containing about 0.95-10 million PBMC were thawed and washed. At the time of the earliest PBMC sample, participants with HIV were aged between about 20 and 54 years. Each participant contributed PBMC samples from 1-4 timepoints before ART initiation and 2-8 timepoints after ART initiation, with a median of 7 samples. Serial HIV viral load, CD4+ T-cell count, ART history and demographic data were obtained for every participant. Using a Qiagen kit on a QIAcube, genomic DNA was extracted from unsorted PBMC, with samples processed in batches of 12.

The immunoSEQ hsTCRB v3.0 assay was used at survey level resolution for TRB variable region sequencing. The targeted TRB sequencing depth was roughly 40,000-55,000 T-cell genomes per sample. Pooled TRB libraries were sequenced on an Illumina MiSeq with a v3 150-cycle kit. The authors' analysis ran thus. Repertoire analysis was run in R within a reproducible Nextflow workflow that covered QC, data transformation and analysis. Custom analyses were implemented in LymphoSeq2, an R package for AIRR-Seq data exploration. Several samples that produced fewer than 5000 total TRB sequences were removed, so 150 to 200 HIV repertoires were analyzed. Among the approximately 200 retained HIV repertoires, 55 to 60 were collected before ART initiation and 129 were collected after ART initiation. Repertoires were downsampled to 5000 TRB nucleotide sequences, with summary statistics averaged over 100 downsampling iterations. TRB sequences were retained for analysis only if CDR3 regions of at least seven amino acids were present. Diversity was assessed using a clonality score derived from Shannon entropy and using the Gini coefficient. Repertoire networks linked the top 5000 CDR3 amino acid sequences whenever two sequences differed by an edit distance of one. Antigen specificity groups and MHC restriction were predicted for TRB CDR3 amino acid sequences with GLIPH2. Known CMV, EBV, HIV or tissue antigen associations were flagged by matching CDR3 amino acid sequences against VDJdb and McPAS-TCR. Pre-ART, post-ART and control groups were compared with Wilcoxon signed-rank tests and Holm-Bonferroni correction. This is the immuneACCESS table as TCRdb keeps it, with only in-frame sequences that have V and J called. A part of the clones is gone; compared with another copy, unresolved V genes explain less than half, and the rest is unexplained. Clonal size and the V and J genes are those of that table, whereas D and trimming came from the DNA. This sample lists some 20,000 clones; approximately 80% were detected once. Approximately 10% of the sample belongs to the ten largest clones.

The chain was built from TRBV27 and TRBJ2-1; 7 middle bases align to TRBD2. This receptor was taken from a woman aged 40 to 49 with HIV. Sequenced material: unsorted PBMCs, taken 1.2 years after starting antiretroviral therapy. The CDR3: CASSLSAGRNEQFF. The nucleotides are TGTGCCAGCAGTTTATCTGCCGGGAGGAATGAGCAGTTCTTC.